One sample yielded the 32 T cell receptor beta chains listed below, sequenced in a study of cytomegalovirus exposure and HLA in healthy donors. Amplification used 60 Vbeta primers and 13 Jbeta primers. Data came from immunoSEQ multiplex PCR; TCRdb stores just in-frame clones and leaves some out. The profile shows approximately 170,000 clones, around 76% of them singletons. Material for sequencing was PBMCs. The receptors shown here come from a man aged 35 to 55 in good health and CMV-seronegative.

This clone has a handful of counts. The V and J genes are TRBV2 and TRBJ1-6; D not certain. CDR1 is SNHLY and CDR2 is FYNNEI in the germline V gene. With 5 bases removed from V and 9 bases from J, the gap between germline ends came to 20 bases. This CDR3 is 16 amino acids long. The CDR3 here is CASSWRGSVTRSPLHF. CDR3 bases: TGTGCCAGCAGTTGGAGAGGCAGCGTTACGCGTTCACCCCTCCACTTT. The full variable domain, completed using reference TRBV2 and TRBJ1-6, is EPEVTQTPSHQVTQMGQEVILRCVPISNHLYFYWYRQILGQKVEFLVSFYNNEISEKSEIFDDQFSVERPDGSNFTLKIRSTKLEDSAMYFCASSWRGSVTRSPLHFGNGTRLTVT.

The chain couples TRBV30 to TRBJ2-7, with TRBD2 identical over 7 bases. This CDR3 is built from 13 residues. Germline V gene lookup returns CDR1 GTSNPN and CDR2 SVGIG (reference sequence). V lost 3 bases to trimming and J lost 0 bases; unmatched junction nucleotides: 2. The CDR3 sequence is CAWRGGTSYEQYV. The CDR3, as DNA: TGTGCCTGGAGGGGGGGGACCTCCTACGAGCAGTACGTC.

The chain links TRBV5-6 to TRBJ1-2; D is unclear. The CDR3 contains 14 residues. CDR1 is SGHDT, CDR2 YYEEEE, per germline. V was pared by 2 bases and J by 4 bases, with 12 bases between. The CDR3 DNA reads as TGTGCCAGCAGCTTTCGTAGACGGAGCTATGGCTACACCTTC. Its protein product is CASSFRRRSYGYTF.

This chain joins TRBV7-3 and TRBJ2-3, with TRBD1 as a possible D gene (5 bases). Looked up from germline, CDR1 is SGHTA and CDR2 is FQGTGA. There are 13 residues in the CDR3. Trimming pared 0 bases from V and 4 bases from J, leaving 5 bases between. The CDR3 DNA reads TGTGCCAGCAGCTTAACGGGGCCAGATACGCAGTATTTT. This encodes CASSLTGPDTQYF.

The V gene is TRBV6-6, the J gene TRBJ1-3; D ambiguous. In germline, CDR1 is MNHNY, CDR2 SVGAGI (reference sequence). The ends were cut back, 6 bases at V and 4 bases at J, with 13 bases in the middle. The CDR3 consists of 14 residues. In DNA form, the CDR3 reads TGTGCCAGCAGGGGATTACTAGGGGGAAACACCATATATTTT. It encodes CASRGLLGGNTIYF.

CDR3 residues: CASLGRDTDTQYF. The CDR3 DNA is TGCGCCAGCCTAGGGCGGGACACAGATACGCAGTATTTT. The V gene is TRBV4-1, the J gene TRBJ2-3, with a possible D match to TRBD2 (6 bases). The V end was cut by 8 bases, the J end by 2 bases, with 11 bases between. This CDR3 is built from 13 residues. In germline, CDR1 is MGHRA, CDR2 YSYEKL.

This chain links TRBV7-2 with TRBJ2-1; 11 nucleotides match TRBD2. Germline V gene lookup returns CDR1 SGHTA and CDR2 FQGNSA. This CDR3 has 16 amino acids. V shed 6 bases and J 7 bases; nucleotides not matched to a gene: 11. The CDR3 spells CASRFSSGRTGNEQFF. The CDR3 DNA reads as TGTGCCAGCAGATTCTCTAGCGGGAGGACGGGAAATGAGCAGTTCTTC.

This clone was counted between two and nine times. The chain couples TRBV13 to TRBJ2-7; D might be TRBD2 (7 bases). There are 15 residues in the CDR3. Germline CDR1 and CDR2: PRHDT and FYEKMQ (reference sequence). V was trimmed by 4 bases and J by 7 bases, leaving 20 bases between them. CDR3 loop: CASSSGGGGPREQYF. The CDR3, as DNA: TGTGCCAGCAGCTCTGGGGGCGGGGGACCCCGGGAGCAGTACTTC.

V and J are TRBV14 and TRBJ2-1, with TRBD1 matching 9 bases. V lost 3 bases, J lost 7 bases, and 10 bases stayed unmatched. CDR1 and CDR2 (germline): SGHDN, FVKESK. This CDR3 has 16 residues. As DNA, the CDR3 is TGTGCCAGCAGCCAGATAGCCGGGACAGGGCGAAATGAGCAGTTCTTC. Translating it yields CASSQIAGTGRNEQFF.

This rearrangement joins TRBV18 to TRBJ2-7, with TRBD1 matching 7 bases. This CDR3 is 14 amino acids long. CDR1 KGHSH and CDR2 LQKENI come from the germline V gene. Trimming cost V 3 bases and J 9 bases; bases outside gene matches: 11. CDR3 bases: TGTGCCAGCTCACCCCGGGACAGCAACCGGGGGCAGTACTTC. Residues: CASSPRDSNRGQYF. The full variable domain, with the rest looked up from reference TRBV18 and TRBJ2-7, is NAGVMQNPRHLVRRRGQEARLRCSPMKGHSHVYWYRQLPEEGLKFMVYLQKENIIDESGMPKERFSAEFPKEGPSILRIQQVVRGDSAAYFCASSPRDSNRGQYFGPGTRLTVT.

This chain joins TRBV30 and TRBJ2-5; no firm D call. Germline V CDR1 and CDR2: GTSNPN, SVGIG (reference sequence). The CDR3 covers 16 residues. Trimming removed 0 bases at V and 5 bases at J, with 19 bases between. CDR3 in DNA: TGTGCCTGGAGTGTCGCTTGGCAGGCGCCCCCCGAGACCCAGTACTTC. Protein: CAWSVAWQAPPETQYF.

This sequence joins TRBV4-2 and TRBJ1-1; 7 bases line up with TRBD1. Germline values: CDR1 LGHNA, CDR2 YNFKEQ. CDR3 length: 15 amino acids. The V gene end was trimmed by 1 base and the J gene end by 5 bases; junction bases not matched to a gene: 7. This CDR3 is CASSQVWTGSTEAFF. Written as DNA, the CDR3 is TGTGCCAGCAGCCAAGTCTGGACAGGCAGTACTGAAGCTTTCTTT.

The chain employs TRBV6-6 and TRBJ1-4; a possible D gene is TRBD1 (5 bases). Germline V lookup: CDR1 MNHNY, CDR2 SVGAGI (reference sequence). The CDR3 is made up of 15 amino acids. Trimming shortened V by 0 bases and J by 7 bases, and 12 bases separated the two germline ends. The CDR3 loop reads CASSYSQGRGEKLFF. In nucleotides, the CDR3 is TGTGCCAGCAGTTACTCTCAGGGTAGAGGTGAAAAACTGTTTTTT.

J is TRBJ2-1 and V is TRBV4-2; D is possibly TRBD2 (6 bases). The germline V gene encodes CDR1 LGHNA and CDR2 YNFKEQ. The CDR3 loop spans 15 amino acids. Trimming shortened V by 0 bases and J by 3 bases, and 9 bases separated the two germline ends. CDR3 region: CASSQDLANYNEQFF. CDR3 in DNA: TGTGCCAGCAGCCAAGATCTAGCGAACTACAATGAGCAGTTCTTC.

The chain carries TRBV10-2 and TRBJ2-1; 8 positions match TRBD2. J lost 1 base, V lost 6 bases, and 11 bases had no gene match. The CDR3 covers 17 residues. In germline, CDR1 is WSHSY, CDR2 SAAADI. CDR3 nucleotides: TGCGCCAGCAGCGGGAGGGTTGACGGGACGTCCTACAATGAGCAGTTCTTC. It translates to CASSGRVDGTSYNEQFF.

J is TRBJ1-4 and V is TRBV6-5, with a tentative D call TRBD1 (6 bases). Germline V gene sequence: CDR1 MNHEY, CDR2 SVGAGI. Deletions cut 6 bases from V and 8 bases from J, with 16 bases between. The CDR3 is made up of 14 amino acids. The CDR3 coding sequence is TGTGCCAGCAGGAATTCAGGGGTGCGCGAAAAACTGTTTTTT. Amino acids: CASRNSGVREKLFF.

The rearrangement joins TRBV7-3 to TRBJ2-5; weak D call: TRBD1 (6 bases). Trimming took off 1 base at V and 4 bases at J, with 16 bases between the two ends. Germline V gene lookup returns CDR1 SGHTA and CDR2 FQGTGA. The CDR3 runs 16 residues. CDR3: CASSLSHRGGIETQYF. The CDR3, as DNA: TGTGCCAGCAGCTTAAGTCACCGTGGGGGCATAGAGACCCAGTACTTC.

This chain connects TRBV27 to TRBJ1-1; 9 nucleotides line up with TRBD1. Germline CDR1 is MNHEY and CDR2 is SMNVEV (reference sequence). This CDR3 is built from 14 residues. V lost 6 bases and J lost 13; bases outside the gene matches: 15. Written as DNA, the CDR3 is TGTGCCAGCAGCAAATCCACAGGGGGCCGTGAGGGTTTCTTT. Its protein is CASSKSTGGREGFF.

In nucleotides, the CDR3 is TGTGCCAGCAGCTTAAAGCAGGGGGATGGAGATACGCAGTATTTT. Its translation: CASSLKQGDGDTQYF. The chain links TRBV13 to TRBJ2-3; 7 bases agree with TRBD1. The CDR3 is made up of 15 amino acids. In germline, CDR1 is PRHDT, CDR2 FYEKMQ (reference sequence). Unmatched junction bases numbered 7, after V lost 2 bases and J lost 5 bases.

The V gene is TRBV7-2, the J gene TRBJ2-7; D is perhaps TRBD1 (6 bases). CDR3 length: 15 residues. V was clipped by 1 base and J by 6 bases, with 16 bases between them. CDR1 is SGHTA, CDR2 FQGNSA, per germline. The CDR3 protein is CASSLDIHRAGEQYF. CDR3 sequence (DNA): TGTGCCAGCAGCTTAGATATTCACAGGGCGGGCGAGCAGTACTTC. The whole variable domain, filled in from reference TRBV7-2 and TRBJ2-7, reads GAGVSQSPSNKVTEKGKDVELRCDPISGHTALYWYRQSLGQGLEFLIYFQGNSAPDKSGLPSDRFSAERTGGSVSTLTIQRTQQEDSAVYLCASSLDIHRAGEQYFGPGTRLTVT.

This clone was counted only a few times. This rearrangement joins TRBV7-2 to TRBJ2-7, with D perhaps matching TRBD2 (6 bases). Deletions cut 4 bases from V and 4 bases from J, with 17 bases between. Germline V gives CDR1 SGHTA, CDR2 FQGNSA. The CDR3 runs to 15 residues. The CDR3 DNA reads TGTGCCAGCAGCTCGGCGGGTAGCGGACTTTACGAGCAGTACGTC. Residues: CASSSAGSGLYEQYV.

This clone came up once. A read error may account for a junction end that differs from germline. This chain uses TRBV7-9 with TRBJ2-3; TRBD2 matches 10 bases. The V gene's germline CDR1 is SEHNR and CDR2 FQNEAQ (reference sequence). CDR3 length equals 15 residues. CDR3 DNA sequence: TGTTCCAGCAGCTTAGGCCGCCTAGCGGGAGACACGCAGTATTTT. Translating it yields CSSSLGRLAGDTQYF.

The V call is TRBV27, the J call TRBJ2-7; 10 bases align to TRBD2. CDR3 length: 15 residues. Germline V gene lookup returns CDR1 MNHEY and CDR2 SMNVEV (reference sequence). V dropped 8 bases and J dropped 4; count of bases not matched to a gene: 11. DNA of the CDR3: TGTGCCAGCGGTGGACCTAGCGGGAGATATTACGAGCAGTACTTC. Protein product: CASGGPSGRYYEQYF.

This chain uses TRBV28 with TRBJ2-5, with TRBD2 matching over 8 bases. The J call may be faulty, since TRBJ2-7 better matches the DNA end. CDR1 and CDR2 from the germline V gene are MDHEN and SYDVKM. The CDR3 length is 15 residues. For the CDR3, the DNA is TGTGCCAGCACCCGACCCGGGGGGGCCTCCTACGAGCAGTACTTC. Translation: CASTRPGGASYEQYF.

This sequence joins TRBV9 and TRBJ1-1; D is possibly TRBD1 (6 bases). Germline values: CDR1 SGDLS, CDR2 YYNGEE. Between the trimmed V and J ends, which lost 4 bases and 6 bases, there was a span of 13 bases. The CDR3 contains 13 residues. CDR3 sequence reads: CASSKTGYSEAFF. The CDR3 DNA reads TGTGCCAGCAGCAAAACAGGGTATTCTGAAGCTTTCTTT.

This clone was seen a handful of times. In DNA, the CDR3 is TGCGCCAGCACCCCTACTAGGGCGGGGAACACTGAAGCTTTCTTT. Translating gives CASTPTRAGNTEAFF. The gene calls are TRBV5-1 and TRBJ1-1; D is undetermined. The CDR3 extends over 15 amino acids. The V gene's germline CDR1 is SGHRS and CDR2 YFSETQ. The V end was cut by 6 bases, the J end by 1 base, with 16 bases between.

The chain uses TRBV4-2 and TRBJ1-2; 7 bases align to TRBD1. Germline loops: CDR1 LGHNA, CDR2 YNFKEQ. Trimming cost V 3 bases and J 6 bases; bases outside gene matches: 4. The length of the CDR3 is 13 residues. The CDR3 bases are TGTGCCAGCAGCCAGAGACAGGGAGATGGCTACACCTTC. Translating gives CASSQRQGDGYTF.

In the case of this clone: The junction departs from germline at one end; a sequencing error may be responsible. The rearrangement uses TRBV4-1 and TRBJ2-2; the D is unclear. CDR1 is MGHRA, CDR2 YSYEKL, per germline. There are 16 residues in the CDR3. DNA of the CDR3: TGCGCCAGCAGCCAAGAGCTGGCGGCGAATACCGGGGAGCTGTTTTTT. Amino acid sequence: CASSQELAANTGELFF.

This sequence joins TRBV19 and TRBJ1-1, with D possibly being TRBD1 (5 bases). CDR1 and CDR2 (germline): LNHDA, SQIVND (reference sequence). With 4 bases removed from V and 0 bases from J, the gap between germline ends came to 18 bases. This CDR3 contains 17 residues. CDR3 in amino acids: CASSTPGGQAVNTEAFF. CDR3 bases: TGTGCCAGTAGTACTCCCGGGGGTCAGGCTGTGAACACTGAAGCTTTCTTT. Full variable domain (rest looked up from reference TRBV19 and TRBJ1-1): DGGITQSPKYLFRKEGQNVTLSCEQNLNHDAMYWYRQDPGQGLRLIYYSQIVNDFQKGDIAEGYSVSREKKESFPLTVTSAQKNPTAFYLCASSTPGGQAVNTEAFFGQGTRLTVV.

The V call is TRBV4-1, the J call TRBJ2-1, with 12 bases lining up with TRBD2. The CDR3 is 13 amino acids. Trimming at V came to 10 bases and at J to 7 bases, leaving 5 bases not matched to a gene. Germline CDR1 MGHRA, CDR2 YSYEKL. This chain's CDR3 is CATTSGSRNEQFF. CDR3 bases: TGCGCCACGACTAGCGGGAGTCGGAATGAGCAGTTCTTC.

The chain links TRBV7-2 to TRBJ2-7, with TRBD2 matching over 8 bases. This CDR3 spans 15 amino acids. Trimming removed 4 bases from V and 7 bases from J; junction bases left unmatched: 12. Germline lookup yields CDR1 SGHTA and CDR2 FQGNSA. DNA of the CDR3: TGTGCCAGCAGCTCAAAACTAGCGGTACCCAGGGAGCAGTACTTC. Protein: CASSSKLAVPREQYF. Complete variable domain (other parts from reference TRBV7-2 and TRBJ2-7): GAGVSQSPSNKVTEKGKDVELRCDPISGHTALYWYRQSLGQGLEFLIYFQGNSAPDKSGLPSDRFSAERTGGSVSTLTIQRTQQEDSAVYLCASSSKLAVPREQYFGPGTRLTVT.

The rearrangement joins TRBV27 to TRBJ1-5; possible D gene TRBD1, 5 bases. Germline assignment: CDR1 MNHEY and CDR2 SMNVEV (reference sequence). V gave up 5 bases and J gave up 1 base, with 15 bases separating them. The CDR3 sequence is 16 residues long. CDR3 in DNA: TGTGCCAGCAGTCCCCGGAGGGGAGGGAGCAATCAGCCCCAGCATTTT. The encoded protein is CASSPRRGGSNQPQHF.